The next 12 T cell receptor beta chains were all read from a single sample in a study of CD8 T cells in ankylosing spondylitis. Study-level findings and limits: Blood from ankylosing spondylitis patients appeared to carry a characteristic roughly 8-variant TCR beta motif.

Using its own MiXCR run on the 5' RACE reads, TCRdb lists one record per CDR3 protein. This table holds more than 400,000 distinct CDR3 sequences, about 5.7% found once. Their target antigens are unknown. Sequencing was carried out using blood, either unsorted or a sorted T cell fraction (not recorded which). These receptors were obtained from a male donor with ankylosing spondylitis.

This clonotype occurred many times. As DNA, the CDR3 is TGTGCCAGCAGCGTAAGGTCAGGGGAAACCTACGAGCAGTACTTC. Its translation is CASSVRSGETYEQYF. J is TRBJ2-7 and V is TRBV9; D is possibly TRBD1 (6 bases). The germline V gene encodes CDR1 SGDLS and CDR2 YYNGEE. The V end lost 1 base, the J end lost 2 bases, and 13 bases lay between the germline ends. The CDR3 contains 15 residues.

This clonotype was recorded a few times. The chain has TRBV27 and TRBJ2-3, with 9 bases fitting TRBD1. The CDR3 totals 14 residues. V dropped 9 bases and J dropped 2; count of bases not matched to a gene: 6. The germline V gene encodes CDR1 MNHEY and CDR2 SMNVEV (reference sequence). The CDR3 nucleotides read TGTGCCAGTTCCGGGGACAGGGTCACAGATACGCAGTATTTT. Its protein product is CASSGDRVTDTQYF.

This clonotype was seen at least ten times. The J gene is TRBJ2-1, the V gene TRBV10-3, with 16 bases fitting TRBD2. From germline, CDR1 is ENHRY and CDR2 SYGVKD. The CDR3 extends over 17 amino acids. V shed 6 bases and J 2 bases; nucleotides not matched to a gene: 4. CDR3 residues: CAIRPGLAGGPYNEQFF. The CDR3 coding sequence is TGTGCCATCAGGCCGGGACTAGCGGGAGGGCCCTACAATGAGCAGTTCTTC.

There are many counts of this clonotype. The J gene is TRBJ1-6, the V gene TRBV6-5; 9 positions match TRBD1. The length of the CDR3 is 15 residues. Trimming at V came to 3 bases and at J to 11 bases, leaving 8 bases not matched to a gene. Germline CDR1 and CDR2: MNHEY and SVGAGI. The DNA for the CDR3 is TGTGCCAGCAGTTATTTCGACAGGGGGGTTACACCCCTCCACTTT. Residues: CASSYFDRGVTPLHF.

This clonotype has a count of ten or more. The CDR3 protein is CASIPTPGSTDTQYF. CDR3 bases: TGCGCCAGCATTCCCACTCCGGGCTCCACAGATACGCAGTATTTT. The rearrangement joins TRBV5-1 to TRBJ2-3; D call uncertain. Germline V lookup: CDR1 SGHRS, CDR2 YFSETQ. V shed 6 bases and J shed 2 bases, with 16 bases lying between them. This CDR3 spans 15 amino acids.

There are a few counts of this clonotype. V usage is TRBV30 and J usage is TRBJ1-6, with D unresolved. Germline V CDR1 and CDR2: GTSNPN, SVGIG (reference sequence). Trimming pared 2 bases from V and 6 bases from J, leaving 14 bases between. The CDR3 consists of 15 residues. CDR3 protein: CAWSTMDGRNSPLHF. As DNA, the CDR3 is TGTGCCTGGAGTACGATGGACGGGCGTAATTCACCCCTCCACTTT.

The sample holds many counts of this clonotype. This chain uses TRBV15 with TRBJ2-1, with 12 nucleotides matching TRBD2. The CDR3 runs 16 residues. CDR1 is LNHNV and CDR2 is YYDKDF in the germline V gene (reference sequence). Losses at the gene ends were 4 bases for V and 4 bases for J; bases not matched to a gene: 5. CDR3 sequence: CATSKTGTSGYNEQFF. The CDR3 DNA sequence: TGTGCCACCAGCAAAACCGGGACTAGCGGGTACAATGAGCAGTTCTTC.

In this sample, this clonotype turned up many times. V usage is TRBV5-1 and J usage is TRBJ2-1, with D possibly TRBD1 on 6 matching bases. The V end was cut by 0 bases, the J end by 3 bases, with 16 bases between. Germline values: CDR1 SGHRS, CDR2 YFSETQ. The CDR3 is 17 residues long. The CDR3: CASSLAGTGSLYNEQFF. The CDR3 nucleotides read TGCGCCAGCAGCTTGGCCGGAACAGGGTCTCTCTACAATGAGCAGTTCTTC.

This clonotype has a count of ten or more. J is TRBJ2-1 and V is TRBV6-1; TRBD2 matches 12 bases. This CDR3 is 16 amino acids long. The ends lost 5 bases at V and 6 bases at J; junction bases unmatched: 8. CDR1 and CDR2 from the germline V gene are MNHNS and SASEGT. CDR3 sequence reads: CASSHSPSGRVNEQFF. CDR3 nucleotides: TGTGCCAGCAGTCATTCTCCTAGCGGGAGGGTCAATGAGCAGTTCTTC.

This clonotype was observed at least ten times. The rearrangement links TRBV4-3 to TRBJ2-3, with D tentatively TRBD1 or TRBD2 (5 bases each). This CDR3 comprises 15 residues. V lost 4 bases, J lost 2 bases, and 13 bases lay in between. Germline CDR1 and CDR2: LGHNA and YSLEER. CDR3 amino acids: CASSLGQGDTDTQYF. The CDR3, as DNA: TGCGCCAGCAGCCTGGGTCAGGGAGACACAGATACGCAGTATTTT.

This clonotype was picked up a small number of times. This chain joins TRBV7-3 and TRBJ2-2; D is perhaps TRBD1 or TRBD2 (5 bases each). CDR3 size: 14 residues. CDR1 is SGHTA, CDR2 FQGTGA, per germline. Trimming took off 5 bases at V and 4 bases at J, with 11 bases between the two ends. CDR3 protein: CASSPGGVTGELFF. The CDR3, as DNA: TGTGCCAGCAGCCCTGGGGGAGTCACCGGGGAGCTGTTTTTT.

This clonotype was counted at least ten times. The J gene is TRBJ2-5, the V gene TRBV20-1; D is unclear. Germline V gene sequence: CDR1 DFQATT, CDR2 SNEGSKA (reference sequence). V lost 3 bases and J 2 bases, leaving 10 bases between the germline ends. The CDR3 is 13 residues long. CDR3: CSASRQIQETQYF. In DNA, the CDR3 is TGCAGTGCTAGCCGGCAGATACAAGAGACCCAGTACTTC.